The T cell receptor beta chain under discussion was sequenced for a study of T-cell memory formation after mild COVID-19. Background on the study: The study found TCR clusters largely donor specific.

TCRdb reprocessed the 5' RACE reads via MiXCR and lists one record per CDR3 protein. Of hundreds of thousands of distinct CDR3 sequences in the sample, roughly 25% are singletons; the top ten hold roughly an eighth. This CDR3 contains 15 residues. V trimming: 4 bases; J trimming: 5 bases; junction bases outside the gene matches: 5. This TCR was recovered from an adult woman who had mild COVID-19 (a few samples of this study predate the infection). Cell type and time point are not known. V usage is TRBV12-3 or TRBV12-4 and J usage is TRBJ2-1, with 10 bases that match TRBD2. The specimen was PBMCs or a T cell subset sorted from them (not recorded which). CDR3 sequence (DNA): TGTGCCAGCAGTTCGCTAGCGGGAGAGAACAATGAGCAGTTCTTC. Protein product: CASSSLAGENNEQFF.